Listed below are T cell receptor beta chains from one sample, sequenced in a study of T-cell memory formation after mild COVID-19. From the 5' RACE reads, TCRdb called clonotypes with MiXCR, one entry per CDR3 protein. The table has 110,000 to 150,000 distinct CDR3 sequences, 13% to 15% seen once. Sequenced sample: PBMCs or a T cell subset sorted from them (not recorded which). The receptors here all came from an adult woman who had mild COVID-19 (a few samples of this study predate the infection). Cell type and time point are not known. Both conserved end residues are part of each CDR3. Each record gives: V gene, J gene, CDR3 protein.

TRBV5-1	TRBJ2-4	CASSPELAKNIQYF
TRBV19	TRBJ2-3	CASSIDRGPSRGDTDTQYF
TRBV7-2	TRBJ2-7	CASSFLRDGLSYEQYF
TRBV7-9	TRBJ1-1	CASTLPGGGSTEAFF
TRBV11-1	TRBJ2-1	CASSFRTTVSYNEQFF
TRBV3-1	TRBJ2-5	CASSLRGDQETQYF
TRBV5-1	TRBJ1-4	CASSLGDGNEKLFF
TRBV12-3/TRBV12-4	TRBJ1-2	CASSFGQALGYTF
TRBV7-8	TRBJ2-1	CASSPRLAGGKDEQFF
TRBV4-2	TRBJ2-5	CASSQGGQFPQETQYF
TRBV20-1	TRBJ2-7	CSASGAGYEQYF
TRBV15	TRBJ2-7	CATRNGGEQYF
TRBV11-2	TRBJ1-1	CASSGQGATNTEAFF
TRBV4-2	TRBJ2-2	CASSQPTGELFF
TRBV4-1	TRBJ2-3	CASSQDQLRTDTQYF
TRBV12-3/TRBV12-4	TRBJ2-1	CASSSGFSYNEQFF
TRBV20-1	TRBJ2-7	CSASPGGVSYEQYF
TRBV5-1	TRBJ1-4	CASSLRPTGTINEKLFF
TRBV7-8	TRBJ1-5	CASSLGDRRNQPQHF
TRBV6-5	TRBJ2-1	CASRPLLAFESGFF
TRBV6-5	TRBJ1-1	CASVGGATEAFF
TRBV10-3	TRBJ1-1	CAISEPGLNTEAFF
TRBV7-8	TRBJ2-1	CASTQAGTYNEQFF
TRBV28	TRBJ2-5	CASSSSGQAQKETQYF
TRBV7-9	TRBJ2-1	CASSGEQDTYNEQFF
TRBV7-6	TRBJ2-2	CSRSLSFRIEGGSGELFF
TRBV12-3/TRBV12-4	TRBJ1-2	CASSFYGYTF
TRBV3-1	TRBJ2-1	CASSQDPDRLHNEQFF
TRBV6-4	TRBJ2-1	CASSDGIAGGPDNEQFF
TRBV6-5	TRBJ1-1	CASSSRDRTGSTEAFF
TRBV20-1	TRBJ2-1	CSARATSGIIRGEQFF
TRBV12-3/TRBV12-4	TRBJ1-1	CASSLGTVLNTEAFF
TRBV2	TRBJ1-5	CASSLGQGPDQPQHF
TRBV11-2	TRBJ2-4	CASSLVQGPPDIQYF
TRBV12-3/TRBV12-4	TRBJ2-1	CASSSHRTGGDEQFF
TRBV4-3	TRBJ1-6	CASSQDGSGQGYSPLHF
TRBV5-1	TRBJ2-5	CASSPPSFETQYF
TRBV7-2	TRBJ2-2	CARGLPNTGELFF
TRBV9	TRBJ2-7	CASSRQGSHEQYF